The sequence of this TCR beta chain was determined in a study of T cell changes during pregnancy in multiple sclerosis. Assay used: immunoSEQ multiplex PCR; TCRdb lists only in-frame clones, some missing. Of some 45,000 clones listed, nearly 90% were seen once; the top ten hold 0.75% to 1%. CDR1 is SGHDT, CDR2 YYEEEE, per germline. With V trimmed by 4 bases and J by 2 bases, 4 bases remained unmatched. This CDR3 has 14 amino acids. The receptor comes from a female donor with multiple sclerosis, enrolled in a pregnancy study. The gene calls are TRBV5-6 and TRBJ2-5; 8 nucleotides line up with TRBD1. This specimen was CD4+ T cells from peripheral blood mononuclear cells, taken after pregnancy. Here the CDR3 reads CASSRTGRQETQYF. The DNA of the CDR3 is TGTGCCAGCAGCCGGACAGGGCGGCAAGAGACCCAGTACTTC.